The 17 T cell receptor beta chains in this list originate from one sample, sequenced in a study of identical twins. TCRdb passed the 5' RACE reads through MiXCR, listing each CDR3 protein once. This table has around 1.7 million distinct CDR3 sequences, roughly 35% appearing once. Sequencing was carried out using cord blood. These receptors were obtained from a newborn girl in good health.

This clonotype was picked up a small number of times. The V gene is TRBV12-3 or TRBV12-4, the J gene TRBJ2-7, with D perhaps TRBD1 (5 bases). The V end was cut by 8 bases, the J end by 5 bases, with 16 bases between. The CDR3 runs to 13 residues. The CDR3 nucleotides read TGTGCCAGCCTCCTGTCAGGGATAAACGAGCAGTACTTC. Amino acid sequence: CASLLSGINEQYF.

Ten or more counts support this clonotype. The gene calls are TRBV28 and TRBJ2-3, with 12 bases identical to TRBD2. CDR1 is MDHEN, CDR2 SYDVKM, per germline. This CDR3 comprises 15 residues. J lost 8 bases, V lost 4 bases, and 7 bases had no gene match. The CDR3 DNA is TGTGCCAGCAGTTCCCTAGCGGGAGGGGATTGTACGCAGTATTTT. This translates into CASSSLAGGDCTQYF.

The chain links TRBV9 to TRBJ1-2; D is uncertain. CDR3 length: 12 amino acids. The germline gives CDR1 SGDLS, CDR2 YYNGEE. Trimming left V 10 bases short and J 4 bases short, with 14 bases between. CDR3 bases: TGTGCCTGCGCCCGGGCCTCCTATGGCTACACCTTC. It encodes CACARASYGYTF.

This clonotype was seen a handful of times. This chain joins TRBV9 and TRBJ2-1; D perhaps matches TRBD2 (5 bases). Germline lookup yields CDR1 SGDLS and CDR2 YYNGEE. Trimming took off 3 bases at V and 7 bases at J, with 17 bases between the two ends. The CDR3 covers 15 residues. Written as DNA, the CDR3 is TGTGCCAGCAGCGCCCAACTAGTCGCGATTAATGAGCAGTTCTTC. Protein sequence: CASSAQLVAINEQFF.

There are a few counts of this clonotype. V gene TRBV9 combines with J gene TRBJ2-1, with D possibly matching TRBD2 (6 bases). The CDR3 spans 14 residues. Germline V gives CDR1 SGDLS, CDR2 YYNGEE. V was trimmed by 6 bases and J by 9 bases, leaving 19 bases between them. The CDR3 nucleotides are TGTGCCAGCAACGCGGGAAAATTGGTGGGTGAGCAGTTCTTC. Protein: CASNAGKLVGEQFF.

DNA for the CDR3: TGTGCCAGCAGCTTAAGTCCGGACAGGGCCTACGAGCAGTACTTC. Amino acid sequence: CASSLSPDRAYEQYF. The chain links TRBV11-2 to TRBJ2-7; 8 nucleotides line up with TRBD1. This CDR3 spans 15 amino acids. Germline V gives CDR1 SGHAT, CDR2 FQNNGV. The trim removed 2 bases at V and 2 bases at J, leaving 5 bases unmatched.

V is TRBV12-3 or TRBV12-4 and J is TRBJ2-3; no firm D call. Trimming removed 2 bases from V and 5 bases from J, with 14 bases in between. This CDR3 spans 15 amino acids. CDR3 nucleotide sequence: TGTGCCAGCAGTTTATCTAGATGGTTGGGAGATACGCAGTATTTT. Translated: CASSLSRWLGDTQYF.

There are many counts of this clonotype. The J gene is TRBJ2-1, the V gene TRBV6-5; 11 bases are shared with TRBD2. The CDR3 consists of 16 residues. CDR1 is MNHEY, CDR2 SVGAGI, per germline. The J segment lost 6 bases and the V segment lost 0 bases, leaving 4 bases of the junction unmatched. For the CDR3, the DNA is TGTGCCAGCAGTTACTCGTTAGCGGGAGGGGGCAATGAGCAGTTCTTC. Its protein product is CASSYSLAGGGNEQFF.

The gene calls are TRBV5-1 and TRBJ2-3; 12 nucleotides match TRBD2. CDR3 size: 19 residues. The germline V gene has CDR1 SGHRS and CDR2 YFSETQ. With V trimmed by 0 bases and J by 2 bases, 10 bases remained unmatched. The CDR3 sequence: CASSLVASGGAAATDTQYF. CDR3 coding DNA: TGCGCCAGCAGCTTGGTCGCTAGCGGGGGGGCCGCTGCCACAGATACGCAGTATTTT.

The chain's CDR3 is CASSPDGNTIYF. As DNA, the CDR3 is TGCGCCAGCAGTCCTGATGGAAACACCATATATTTT. The chain is built from TRBV5-1 and TRBJ1-3; D remains ambiguous. This CDR3 comprises 12 residues. The germline gives CDR1 SGHRS, CDR2 YFSETQ. Trimming cost V 5 bases and J 3 bases, with 6 bases left between them.

This clonotype has a count of ten or more. This chain joins TRBV5-1 and TRBJ2-3; D is perhaps TRBD2 (7 bases). The V end lost 2 bases, the J end lost 3 bases, and 13 bases lay between the germline ends. Germline loops: CDR1 SGHRS, CDR2 YFSETQ. The CDR3 length is 15 residues. The CDR3 DNA reads TGCGCCAGCAGCTTTGGGGGGGCTTCGACAGATACGCAGTATTTT. Protein sequence: CASSFGGASTDTQYF.

Only a few counts were recorded for this clonotype. The chain recombines TRBV7-2 with TRBJ2-3; maybe TRBD2 (6 bases). This CDR3 is built from 15 residues. From germline, CDR1 is SGHTA and CDR2 FQGNSA. Trimming stripped 0 bases from V and 4 bases from J, with 11 bases between. This CDR3 is CASSLAAGTSDTQYF. The DNA of the CDR3 is TGTGCCAGCAGCTTAGCGGCGGGGACGTCAGATACGCAGTATTTT.

This clonotype was seen more than once but under ten times. The chain employs TRBV5-1 and TRBJ1-1; TRBD1 agrees at 7 bases. The germline V gene has CDR1 SGHRS and CDR2 YFSETQ. The CDR3 extends over 15 amino acids. With 4 bases clipped from V and 6 bases from J, the junction kept 12 bases outside the gene matches. The CDR3 DNA reads TGCGCCAGCAGCCTGGGGCATACAGGGGCCCCTGAAGCTTTCTTT. Its protein is CASSLGHTGAPEAFF.

The chain couples TRBV25-1 to TRBJ2-5; TRBD1 matches 12 bases. CDR3 length: 13 amino acids. J lost 11 bases, V lost 6 bases, and 7 bases had no gene match. The germline V gene has CDR1 MGHDK and CDR2 SYGVNS. The CDR3 reads CASRGTGGDEQYF. The CDR3 DNA follows: TGTGCCAGCAGAGGGACAGGGGGCGATGAGCAGTACTTC. Together with reference TRBV25-1 and TRBJ2-5, the CDR3 gives the full variable domain: EADIYQTPRYLVIGTGKKITLECSQTMGHDKMYWYQQDPGMELHLIHYSYGVNSTEKGDLSSESTVSRIRTEHFPLTLESARPSHTSQYLCASRGTGGDEQYFGPGTRLLVL.

This clonotype was seen a few times. The chain employs TRBV7-9 and TRBJ2-7, with a tentative D call TRBD1 (6 bases). The CDR3 length is 12 residues. Germline-derived CDR1 and CDR2 are SEHNR and FQNEAQ (reference sequence). V was cut by 5 bases and J by 7 bases, with 12 bases left in between. The CDR3 DNA reads TGTGCCAGCAGCGCTCAGGGGCGGGAGCAGTACTTC. Protein sequence: CASSAQGREQYF.

V gene TRBV20-1 combines with J gene TRBJ2-3; D is unresolved. Germline loops: CDR1 DFQATT, CDR2 SNEGSKA (reference sequence). The CDR3 extends over 12 amino acids. V lost 3 bases and J 5 bases, leaving 9 bases between the germline ends. The CDR3 sequence is CSASSQRDTQYF. The DNA of the CDR3 is TGCAGTGCTAGCAGCCAGCGAGATACGCAGTATTTT.

The rearrangement uses TRBV2 and TRBJ2-1; 8 bases are shared with TRBD1. This CDR3 is built from 16 residues. V lost 10 bases and J lost 10; bases outside the gene matches: 21. The germline V gene has CDR1 SNHLY and CDR2 FYNNEI. The DNA of the CDR3 is TGTGCCACCGCTGGTGGTAACAGGGGGTTTCCCTACGAGCAGTTCTTC. This translates into CATAGGNRGFPYEQFF.